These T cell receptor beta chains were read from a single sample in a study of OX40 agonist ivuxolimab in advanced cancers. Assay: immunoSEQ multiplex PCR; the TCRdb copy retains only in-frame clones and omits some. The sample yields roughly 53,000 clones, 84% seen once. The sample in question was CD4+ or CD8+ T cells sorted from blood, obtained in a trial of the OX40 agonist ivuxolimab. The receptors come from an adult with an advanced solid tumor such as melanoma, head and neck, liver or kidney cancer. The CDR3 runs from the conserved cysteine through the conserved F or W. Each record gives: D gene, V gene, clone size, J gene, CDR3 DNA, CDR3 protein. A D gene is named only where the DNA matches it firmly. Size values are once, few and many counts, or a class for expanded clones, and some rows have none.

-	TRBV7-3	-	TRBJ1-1	TGTGCCAGCAGCTTTTCAGGGTTCGGGAACACTGAAGCTTTCTTT	CASSFSGFGNTEAFF
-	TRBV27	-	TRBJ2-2	TGTGCCAGCAGGCCGAGGGTCGGGGAGCTGTTTTTT	CASRPRVGELFF
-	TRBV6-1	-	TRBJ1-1	TGTGCCAGCAGTGAGGACGGGAACACTGAAGCTTTCTTT	CASSEDGNTEAFF
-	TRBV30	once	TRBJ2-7	TGTGCCTGGAGTAGGACGGGGAGAAAGTACTTC	CAWSRTGRKYF
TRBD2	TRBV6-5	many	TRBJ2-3	TGTGCCAGCAGTTACGCGGGACTAGCGGGAGCAGATACGCAGTATTTT	CASSYAGLAGADTQYF
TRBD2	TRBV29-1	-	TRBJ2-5	TGCAGCGTTGGAATAGCGGGAGATGGGAAGACCCAGTACTTC	CSVGIAGDGKTQYF
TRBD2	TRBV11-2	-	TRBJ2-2	TGTGCCAGCATCCCGGACAGCGGGAGCCCCGGGGAGCTGTTTTTT	CASIPDSGSPGELFF
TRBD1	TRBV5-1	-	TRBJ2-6	TGCGCCAGCAGCTTTCACCGGGACAGGGGGTTATCTGGGGCCAACGTCCTGACTTTC	CASSFHRDRGLSGANVLTF
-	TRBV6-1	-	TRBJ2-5	TGTGCCAGCAGTGGGACAGTCGGAGAGACCCAGTACTTC	CASSGTVGETQYF
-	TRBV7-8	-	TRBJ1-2	TGTGCCAGCAGCTTAGAGGGCCAAGCCAACTATGGCTACACCTTC	CASSLEGQANYGYTF
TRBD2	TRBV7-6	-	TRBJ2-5	TGTGCCAGCAGTCCGGGGGGAACACAAGAGACCCAGTACTTC	CASSPGGTQETQYF